The 20 T cell receptor beta chains reported below all come from one sample, sequenced in a study of Graves' ophthalmopathy and Graves' hyperthyroidism. Investigators amplified TCR beta CDR3 regions from RNA transcripts. Second-round multiplex PCR came after a first-round RT-PCR that employed HTBI primers. Using its own MiXCR run on the multiplex PCR reads, TCRdb lists one record per CDR3 protein. This table holds 400,000 to 450,000 distinct CDR3 sequences, roughly 21% found once. Material for sequencing was peripheral blood. These receptors all stem from a woman between 18 and 29 years old with stable Graves' hyperthyroidism.

This clonotype was observed a few times. A single base separates this from a much larger clone, so it may be a read error. The chain carries TRBV7-2 and TRBJ2-2; D assignment may be TRBD1 or TRBD2 (5 bases each). The CDR3 is made up of 12 amino acids. Germline V gene data show CDR1 as SGHTA and CDR2 as FQGNSA. The CDR3 coding sequence is TGTGCCAGCAGCTTAGCGATAGGGGAGCTGTGTTTT. It is translated as CASSLAIGELCF.

In this sample, this clonotype turned up many times. The chain carries TRBV20-1 and TRBJ2-7; 11 positions agree with TRBD2. J lost 4 bases, V lost 3 bases, and 11 bases had no gene match. CDR1 and CDR2 (germline): DFQATT, SNEGSKA (reference sequence). The CDR3 runs 16 residues. The CDR3 region is CSASPRQGLAAYEQYF. The CDR3 nucleotides are TGCAGTGCTAGTCCTCGCCAGGGACTAGCGGCTTACGAGCAGTACTTC.

This clonotype was seen ten or more times. DNA of the CDR3: TGTGCCAGCAGTCCAAATGGATTGGGACCTTTATACGAGCAGTACTTC. Its protein product is CASSPNGLGPLYEQYF. The V and J genes are TRBV25-1 and TRBJ2-7; D may match TRBD1 or TRBD2 (5 bases each). The CDR3 totals 16 residues. Trimming left V 5 bases short and J 4 bases short, with 21 bases between. The V gene's germline CDR1 is MGHDK and CDR2 SYGVNS.

This clonotype was counted ten times or more. The CDR3 DNA follows: TGTGCTAGTGGTTTGGACAGGGAAGTCTATGGCTACACCTTC. This encodes CASGLDREVYGYTF. The genes are TRBV12-5 and TRBJ1-2; weak D call: TRBD1 (6 bases). From germline, CDR1 is LGHNT and CDR2 FRNRAP. Trimming removed 1 base from V and 4 bases from J, with 10 bases in between. The CDR3 contains 14 residues.

This clonotype was seen at least ten times. V gene TRBV10-3 combines with J gene TRBJ2-2; 8 nucleotides agree with TRBD1. Germline lookup yields CDR1 ENHRY and CDR2 SYGVKD. The CDR3 has 18 amino acids. V was pared by 4 bases and J by 3 bases, with 13 bases of the junction left unmatched. The chain's CDR3 is CAISAGRGQGGDTGELFF. The CDR3 DNA follows: TGTGCCATCAGTGCGGGCCGTGGACAGGGAGGTGACACCGGGGAGCTGTTTTTT.

This clonotype was observed many times. This chain uses TRBV24-1 with TRBJ2-5, with TRBD1 as a possible D gene (6 bases). The CDR3 is 16 amino acids. The germline V gene encodes CDR1 KGHDR and CDR2 SFDVKD. The V end was cut by 3 bases, the J end by 5 bases, with 18 bases between. The CDR3 nucleotides are TGTGCCACCAGTGATCCTTTTGGGGGCGCAAGGGAGACCCAGTACTTC. This encodes CATSDPFGGARETQYF.

V usage is TRBV29-1 and J usage is TRBJ1-1, with D tentatively TRBD1 (6 bases). This CDR3 is built from 12 residues. With 4 bases removed from V and 1 base from J, the gap between germline ends came to 7 bases. Germline assignment: CDR1 SQVTM and CDR2 ANQGSEA. This CDR3 is CSVGGANTEAFF. The CDR3 DNA reads TGCAGCGTTGGGGGGGCGAACACTGAAGCTTTCTTT.

There are a few counts of this clonotype. V gene TRBV6-2 or TRBV6-3 combines with J gene TRBJ2-7; either TRBD1 or TRBD2 may supply D (5 bases each). The CDR3 has 14 amino acids. Trimming removed 6 bases from V and 0 bases from J, with 12 bases in between. Looked up from germline, CDR1 is MNHEY and CDR2 is SVGEGT. CDR3 DNA: TGTGCCAGCAGGATTTGGGACGGCTCCTACGAGCAGTACTTC. Amino acids: CASRIWDGSYEQYF.

This clonotype was recorded at least ten times. The V and J genes are TRBV4-1 and TRBJ1-2; no clear D gene. Germline lookup yields CDR1 MGHRA and CDR2 YSYEKL. This CDR3 comprises 14 residues. Trimming took off 0 bases at V and 0 bases at J, with 5 bases between the two ends. CDR3 in amino acids: CASSQDNTNYGYTF. CDR3 in DNA: TGCGCCAGCAGCCAAGATAACACTAACTATGGCTACACCTTC.

This clonotype was detected a few times. The CDR3 nucleotides are TGCAGTGCTATCGGTGAGGGGACCTCCGGGGAGCTGTTTTTT. Its translation: CSAIGEGTSGELFF. The chain recombines TRBV20-1 with TRBJ2-2, with D possibly called TRBD1 or TRBD2 (5 bases each). The V and J ends lost 4 bases and 6 bases respectively, with 15 bases between them. Germline lookup yields CDR1 DFQATT and CDR2 SNEGSKA (reference sequence). The CDR3 is made up of 14 amino acids.

The genes are TRBV12-3 or TRBV12-4 and TRBJ2-2; tentative D call: TRBD2 (5 bases). The CDR3 sequence is 15 residues long. The ends were cut back, 4 bases at V and 4 bases at J, with 13 bases in the middle. The CDR3 DNA is TGTGCCAGCAGTTCTATTATAGCGAGCACCGGGGAGCTGTTTTTT. This translates into CASSSIIASTGELFF.

This clonotype was detected ten times or more. The chain has TRBV20-1 and TRBJ2-7, with a weak D call TRBD2 (5 bases). V lost 0 bases, J lost 1 base, and 16 bases lay in between. Looked up from germline, CDR1 is DFQATT and CDR2 is SNEGSKA (reference sequence). CDR3 length: 16 residues. The CDR3 protein is CSARDTVASISYEQYF. CDR3 coding DNA: TGCAGTGCTAGAGATACAGTGGCTAGCATATCCTACGAGCAGTACTTC.

The sample holds one count of this clonotype. The V call is TRBV28, the J call TRBJ2-5, with D possibly TRBD1 on 7 matching bases. The CDR3 runs 14 residues. Germline V CDR1 and CDR2: MDHEN, SYDVKM. V lost 1 base to trimming and J lost 5 bases, with 11 bases between them. The CDR3 region has the DNA TGTGCCAGCAGTTTATTTGCAGGGGGGGAGACCCAGTACTTC. Protein: CASSLFAGGETQYF. Full variable domain (outside the CDR3, taken from reference TRBV28 and TRBJ2-5): DVKVTQSSRYLVKRTGEKVFLECVQDMDHENMFWYRQDPGLGLRLIYFSYDVKMKEKGDIPEGYSVSREKKERFSLILESASTNQTSMYLCASSLFAGGETQYFGPGTRLLVL.

As concerns this clonotype: This is likely a read error, given that the CDR3 carries no conserved phenylalanine or tryptophan at its end. This chain links TRBV30 with TRBJ1-1; D unclear. The V and J ends lost 0 bases and 3 bases respectively, with 8 bases between them. Germline values: CDR1 GTSNPN, CDR2 SVGIG (reference sequence). The CDR3 totals 13 residues. The CDR3 is CAWSVQQDTEAFL. In DNA form, the CDR3 reads TGTGCCTGGAGTGTACAGCAGGACACTGAAGCTTTCCTT.

The chain is built from TRBV28 and TRBJ2-6; 7 bases match TRBD1. Germline V gene sequence: CDR1 MDHEN, CDR2 SYDVKM. CDR3 size: 18 residues. V dropped 4 bases and J dropped 1; count of bases not matched to a gene: 10. The CDR3 nucleotides are TGTGCCAGCAGTTCCACACAGGGGAAGAGGTCTGGGGCCAACGTCCTGACTTTC. It yields the protein CASSSTQGKRSGANVLTF.

The rearrangement uses TRBV27 and TRBJ1-2; D gene ambiguous. V was shortened by 4 bases and J by 4 bases, with 10 bases between the two germline ends. CDR3 length: 13 residues. Germline loops: CDR1 MNHEY, CDR2 SMNVEV (reference sequence). The CDR3, as DNA: TGTGCCAGCAGTTCCGAAGGGTTCTATGGCTACACCTTC. Its translation: CASSSEGFYGYTF.

At least ten counts were recorded for this clonotype. V gene TRBV5-8 combines with J gene TRBJ2-4; 9 positions agree with TRBD2. Trimming removed 1 base from V and 8 bases from J; junction bases left unmatched: 4. Germline V lookup: CDR1 SGHTS, CDR2 YDEGEE. CDR3 size: 14 residues. As DNA, the CDR3 is TGTGCCAGCAGCTTGAATAGCGGGAGTGACATTCAGTACTTC. This encodes CASSLNSGSDIQYF.

Note on this clonotype: Compared with germline, one end of the junction differs, possibly owing to a read error. The V gene is TRBV20-1, the J gene TRBJ1-2, with D tentatively TRBD1 (6 bases). The CDR3 runs to 14 residues. CDR1 is DFQATT and CDR2 is SNEGSKA in the germline V gene (reference sequence). The CDR3 protein is CSAGDGGQTYGYTF. DNA for the CDR3: TGCAGTGCTGGAGACGGAGGACAGACCTATGGCTACACCTTC.

In this sample, this clonotype turned up many times. The chain links TRBV5-1 to TRBJ2-7; D is undetermined. Trimming pared 4 bases from V and 0 bases from J, leaving 14 bases between. CDR3 length equals 15 residues. Germline CDR1 reads SGHRS; CDR2 reads YFSETQ. The CDR3 nucleotides read TGCGCCAGCAGCCGGACGACTGCCCACTCCTACGAGCAGTACTTC. Translation: CASSRTTAHSYEQYF.

The sample holds many counts of this clonotype. The CDR3 is CASSPSSGTGELFF. CDR3 DNA sequence: TGTGCCAGCTCACCATCATCGGGCACCGGGGAGCTGTTTTTT. The rearrangement joins TRBV18 to TRBJ2-2; D uncertain. The CDR3 contains 14 residues. The germline V gene has CDR1 KGHSH and CDR2 LQKENI. Deletions cut 2 bases from V and 4 bases from J, with 8 bases between.